This T cell receptor beta chain was sequenced in a study of cytomegalovirus exposure and HLA in healthy donors. The PCR contained 60 Vbeta and 13 Jbeta primers. The protocol was immunoSEQ multiplex PCR, while the TCRdb copy is restricted to in-frame clones and leaves out a portion. This sample has 55,000 to 80,000 clones, with roughly 80% found just once. Germline V gives CDR1 SEHNR, CDR2 FQNEAQ (reference sequence). With 5 bases removed from V and 4 bases from J, the gap between germline ends came to 17 bases. The CDR3 runs to 15 residues. Sequencing used PBMCs. This clonotype originated in a young woman in good health and CMV-seronegative. V and J are TRBV7-9 and TRBJ1-1, with D perhaps matching TRBD1 (6 bases). The CDR3 bases are TGTGCCAGCAGCCCTCGACAGGCCGTCGCCACTGAAGCTTTCTTT. Translated: CASSPRQAVATEAFF.